These T cell receptor beta chains were read from a single sample in a study of CD8 T cells in ankylosing spondylitis. TCRdb itself ran the 5' RACE reads through MiXCR, one entry per CDR3 protein. The data hold hundreds of thousands of distinct CDR3 sequences, with approximately 12% observed a single time. The sequenced sample was blood, either unsorted or a sorted T cell fraction (not recorded which). Receptors originate from a male donor with ankylosing spondylitis. CDR3s include the opening cysteine and the closing phenylalanine or tryptophan.

>TRBV6-1|TRBJ1-4
CASSPTGAAGEKLFF
>TRBV20-1|TRBJ2-5
CSARNGRGSQETQYF
>TRBV29-1|TRBJ2-3
CSGDEMNTDTQYF
>TRBV24-1|TRBJ2-7
CATSDFTATGVDEQYF
>TRBV11-2|TRBJ2-7
CASSLLGLADYEQYF
>TRBV6-1|TRBJ2-3
CASSTYAGTSGSPPDTQYF
>TRBV4-1|TRBJ2-5
CASSPWGLASQETQYF
>TRBV20-1|TRBJ2-1
CSASTGGGWNEQFF
>TRBV6-2/TRBV6-3|TRBJ1-2
CASSRSYYGYTF
>TRBV12-3/TRBV12-4|TRBJ2-7
CASRRLRGREQYF
>TRBV15|TRBJ2-2
CATSRGRYRELFF
>TRBV15|TRBJ1-1
CATSRELGKAFF
>TRBV4-3|TRBJ2-7
CASSQDLTGGPYEQYF
>TRBV28|TRBJ1-5
CASSLGQGHWPQHF
>TRBV7-8|TRBJ1-2
CASSPPDLGYTF
>TRBV20-1|TRBJ1-1
CSAAGQLLNTEAFF
>TRBV20-1|TRBJ2-7
CSARPGRSTYEQYF
>TRBV20-1|TRBJ1-6
CSASKAYNSPLHF
>TRBV5-1|TRBJ2-7
CASSLGAAYEQYF
>TRBV28|TRBJ2-4
CASTSAGDIQYF
>TRBV9|TRBJ2-3
CASSVERPTDTQYF
>TRBV7-2|TRBJ1-2
CASSLGSTGGYGYTF
>TRBV6-2/TRBV6-3|TRBJ2-5
CASSYGQVAQETQYF
>TRBV20-1|TRBJ2-3
CSAPQGGASTDTQYF
>TRBV7-3|TRBJ1-1
CASSLSQKPTTEAFF
>TRBV5-6|TRBJ2-7
CASSLYASGSPYEQYF
>TRBV10-3|TRBJ1-2
CAIKSGTGDYGYTF
>TRBV2|TRBJ1-2
CAISSGYGYTF
>TRBV20-1|TRBJ1-1
CSAGGRGSMNTEAFF
>TRBV4-1|TRBJ2-1
CASSQEYQGPGGVNEQFF
>TRBV7-8|TRBJ2-6
CASTRTSGGAGANVLTF
>TRBV6-5|TRBJ2-3
CASSSRGLAGVGDTQYF
>TRBV20-1|TRBJ2-7
CSAADRVDEQYF
>TRBV11-2|TRBJ2-7
CASSLGLLSYEQYF
>TRBV10-3|TRBJ1-1
CAISNGRLGKTEAFF
>TRBV11-2|TRBJ1-1
CASTLFTEAFF
>TRBV4-3|TRBJ1-2
CASSQDFPGNYGYTF
>TRBV10-3|TRBJ1-4
CAISETWTGKEKLFF
>TRBV5-1|TRBJ1-1
CASSLQQNTEAFF
>TRBV12-3/TRBV12-4|TRBJ2-1
CASSLAPISYNEQFF